These 30 T cell receptor beta chains originate from one sample sequenced in a study of cytomegalovirus exposure and HLA in healthy donors. With 60 Vbeta and 13 Jbeta primers, the PCR was carried out. Generated by immunoSEQ multiplex PCR, the TCRdb table keeps only in-frame clones and is missing some. The profile shows some 200,000 clones, roughly four fifths of them singletons. Sequencing used PBMCs. The receptors derive from a young woman in good health and CMV-seropositive.

The chain is built from TRBV27 and TRBJ1-4; TRBD1 aligns across 10 bases. The V segment lost 1 base and the J segment 8 bases; nucleotides outside the gene matches: 4. The CDR3 runs to 15 residues. Germline V CDR1 and CDR2: MNHEY, SMNVEV (reference sequence). The CDR3 spells CASSLLGTGEEKLFF. CDR3 coding DNA: TGTGCCAGCAGTTTATTAGGGACAGGGGAAGAAAAACTGTTTTTT. Full variable domain (rest looked up from reference TRBV27 and TRBJ1-4): EAQVTQNPRYLITVTGKKLTVTCSQNMNHEYMSWYRQDPGLGLRQIYYSMNVEVTDKGDVPEGYKVSRKEKRNFPLILESPSPNQTSLYFCASSLLGTGEEKLFFGSGTQLSVL.

The table lists this clone with a count of one. The rearrangement links TRBV11-2 to TRBJ1-3, with D uncertain. Germline values: CDR1 SGHAT, CDR2 FQNNGV. The V and J ends lost 3 bases and 4 bases respectively, with 4 bases between them. This CDR3 contains 12 residues. The CDR3 coding sequence is TGTGCCAGCAGCTTTCAGGGAAACACCATATATTTT. It is translated as CASSFQGNTIYF. Full variable domain (outside the CDR3, taken from reference TRBV11-2 and TRBJ1-3): EAGVAQSPRYKIIEKRQSVAFWCNPISGHATLYWYQQILGQGPKLLIQFQNNGVVDDSQLPKDRFSAERLKGVDSTLKIQPAKLEDSAVYLCASSFQGNTIYFGEGSWLTVV.

V usage is TRBV2 and J usage is TRBJ1-1, with D possibly TRBD1 on 5 matching bases. The germline V gene encodes CDR1 SNHLY and CDR2 FYNNEI. The CDR3 covers 16 residues. V lost 6 bases to trimming and J lost 0 bases, with 17 bases between them. The CDR3 nucleotides read TGTGCCAGCAGCCCCAGCTCCGGGGGGGTGAACACTGAAGCTTTCTTT. Translating gives CASSPSSGGVNTEAFF.

The V and J genes are TRBV11-2 and TRBJ1-2, with D perhaps TRBD1 (6 bases). The CDR3 runs to 14 residues. Germline V gene lookup returns CDR1 SGHAT and CDR2 FQNNGV. Trimming took off 5 bases at V and 7 bases at J, with 17 bases between the two ends. As DNA, the CDR3 is TGTGCCAGCAGCCCGTACCGGGGGGCCCGTGGCTACACCTTC. The encoded protein is CASSPYRGARGYTF.

This clone was detected only a few times. The chain has TRBV6-5 and TRBJ1-2; the match to TRBD1 covers 9 bases. The CDR3 length is 15 residues. Germline V gene sequence: CDR1 MNHEY, CDR2 SVGAGI. Unmatched junction bases numbered 3, after V lost 0 bases and J lost 4 bases. The CDR3 coding sequence is TGTGCCAGCAGTTACTCTGGGACAGGGAGCTATGGCTACACCTTC. Protein: CASSYSGTGSYGYTF.

This chain connects TRBV25-1 to TRBJ1-2, with no clear D. CDR3 length equals 12 residues. V lost 3 bases, J lost 8 bases, and 10 bases lay in between. Germline CDR1 MGHDK, CDR2 SYGVNS. CDR3 in DNA: TGTGCCAGCAGTGAGGGCCAGTCCGGCTACACCTTC. Translation: CASSEGQSGYTF.

V gene TRBV29-1 combines with J gene TRBJ2-5; 8 bases agree with TRBD2. Germline lookup yields CDR1 SQVTM and CDR2 ANQGSEA. The junction had 9 bases not matched to a gene; V was cut back by 4 bases and J by 2 bases. This CDR3 comprises 15 residues. In DNA, the CDR3 is TGCAGCGTTGGCTTCACTAGCGGCGAACAAGAGACCCAGTACTTC. It yields the protein CSVGFTSGEQETQYF.

This chain connects TRBV5-1 to TRBJ2-3, with 14 bases fitting TRBD2. The CDR3 loop spans 17 amino acids. The germline V gene has CDR1 SGHRS and CDR2 YFSETQ. The ends lost 4 bases at V and 0 bases at J; junction bases unmatched: 4. The DNA of the CDR3 is TGCGCCAGCAGCCGGACTAGCGGGGGGACTAGCACAGATACGCAGTATTTT. Its translation is CASSRTSGGTSTDTQYF.

V is TRBV5-1 and J is TRBJ2-3; 12 bases are a match to TRBD2. The germline gives CDR1 SGHRS, CDR2 YFSETQ. With V trimmed by 4 bases and J by 4 bases, 16 bases remained unmatched. The CDR3 loop spans 19 amino acids. The CDR3 sequence: CASSPRTSGASWAADTQYF. As DNA, the CDR3 is TGCGCCAGCAGCCCACGGACTAGCGGGGCCTCCTGGGCCGCAGATACGCAGTATTTT.

With respect to this clone: The same CDR3 arises from other DNA sequences in this sample as well. The V and J genes are TRBV7-2 and TRBJ2-3, with 7 bases matching TRBD1. CDR3 size: 14 residues. V shed 5 bases and J 3 bases; nucleotides not matched to a gene: 5. Germline assignment: CDR1 SGHTA and CDR2 FQGNSA. CDR3 region: CASSPTGATDTQYF. The CDR3 DNA follows: TGTGCCAGCAGCCCCACAGGGGCTACAGATACGCAGTATTTT.

V gene TRBV7-9 combines with J gene TRBJ2-1; 7 bases align to TRBD1. Germline values: CDR1 SEHNR, CDR2 FQNEAQ (reference sequence). There are 14 residues in the CDR3. V lost 5 bases to trimming and J lost 4 bases; unmatched junction nucleotides: 5. CDR3 DNA: TGTGCCAGCAGCCCGGGACAGATTTACAATGAGCAGTTCTTC. Protein sequence: CASSPGQIYNEQFF.

The rearrangement uses TRBV6-1 and TRBJ1-2, with TRBD1 identical over 8 bases. CDR3 length equals 18 residues. CDR1 is MNHNS and CDR2 is SASEGT in the germline V gene. Losses at the gene ends were 4 bases for V and 3 bases for J; bases not matched to a gene: 16. The CDR3 region is CASSAYDRGSPKDYGYTF. The CDR3 bases are TGTGCCAGCAGTGCTTACGACAGGGGTTCCCCAAAGGACTATGGCTACACCTTC.

A few counts support this clone. The chain carries TRBV6-5 and TRBJ1-4, with 10 bases lining up with TRBD1. This CDR3 has 15 amino acids. Trimming removed 6 bases from V and 5 bases from J; junction bases left unmatched: 6. Germline CDR1 is MNHEY and CDR2 is SVGAGI. Written as DNA, the CDR3 is TGTGCCAGCAGGAGACAGGGGGCGAAGAATGAAAAACTGTTTTTT. This translates into CASRRQGAKNEKLFF.

This rearrangement joins TRBV2 to TRBJ2-2; D is possibly TRBD2 (6 bases). The CDR3 runs 14 residues. Trimming removed 11 bases from V and 4 bases from J, with 17 bases in between. CDR1 is SNHLY and CDR2 is FYNNEI in the germline V gene. CDR3 bases: TGTGCCTCGGGGCGGGGAGGCCCCACCGGGGAGCTGTTTTTT. Translated, it gives CASGRGGPTGELFF.

The chain links TRBV7-9 to TRBJ2-1; 10 positions agree with TRBD1. Per the germline V gene, CDR1 is SEHNR and CDR2 is FQNEAQ (reference sequence). With 5 bases clipped from V and 7 bases from J, the junction kept 8 bases outside the gene matches. The CDR3 runs to 15 residues. The CDR3 DNA is TGTGCCAGCAGCGCCCGGGACAGGGGACGTAATGAGCAGTTCTTC. It yields the protein CASSARDRGRNEQFF.

The chain recombines TRBV5-1 with TRBJ1-1, with no clear D. The germline V gene encodes CDR1 SGHRS and CDR2 YFSETQ. Trimming pared 0 bases from V and 4 bases from J, leaving 7 bases between. The CDR3 has 13 residues. CDR3 nucleotides: TGCGCCAGCAGCTTGGATAGCCTCACTGAAGCTTTCTTT. This sequence encodes CASSLDSLTEAFF.

The rearrangement uses TRBV2 and TRBJ1-6; 9 bases line up with TRBD1. From germline, CDR1 is SNHLY and CDR2 FYNNEI. CDR3 length equals 22 residues. Trimming removed 7 bases from V and 4 bases from J; junction bases left unmatched: 26. Here the CDR3 DNA reads TGTGCCAGCAAAGGGCGTCGGACCCGGGGGACAGGGCTCACTAGTTATAATTCACCCCTCCACTTT. This gives the protein CASKGRRTRGTGLTSYNSPLHF.

The chain carries TRBV2 and TRBJ1-6, with D possibly TRBD1 on 6 matching bases. The germline gives CDR1 SNHLY, CDR2 FYNNEI. The CDR3 totals 16 residues. V shed 2 bases and J shed 9 bases, with 17 bases lying between them. The CDR3 sequence is CASSENWDIGGSPLHF. The CDR3 coding sequence is TGTGCCAGCAGTGAAAACTGGGACATTGGGGGTTCACCCCTCCACTTT. Full variable domain (remainder filled in from reference TRBV2 and TRBJ1-6): EPEVTQTPSHQVTQMGQEVILRCVPISNHLYFYWYRQILGQKVEFLVSFYNNEISEKSEIFDDQFSVERPDGSNFTLKIRSTKLEDSAMYFCASSENWDIGGSPLHFGNGTRLTVT.

The chain combines TRBV29-1 with TRBJ2-1, with D possibly TRBD2 on 5 matching bases. There are 12 residues in the CDR3. Germline CDR1 is SQVTM and CDR2 is ANQGSEA. The ends were cut back, 6 bases at V and 9 bases at J, with 15 bases in the middle. CDR3 nucleotide sequence: TGCAGCGTCCTACCGCGAGGGATTGAGCAGTTCTTC. Translation: CSVLPRGIEQFF.

V gene TRBV27 combines with J gene TRBJ2-5; the D gene is possibly TRBD2 (5 bases). The CDR3 runs to 15 residues. From germline, CDR1 is MNHEY and CDR2 SMNVEV (reference sequence). Trimming removed 6 bases at V and 10 bases at J, with 24 bases between. The CDR3 DNA reads as TGTGCCAGCAGGGACCTAGCAGCCTCCAACGTTGTCCAGTACTTC. Its translation: CASRDLAASNVVQYF.

This sequence joins TRBV30 and TRBJ2-2; D not certain. V lost 4 bases to trimming and J lost 3 bases, with 9 bases between them. Germline V lookup: CDR1 GTSNPN, CDR2 SVGIG (reference sequence). CDR3 size: 13 residues. CDR3 loop: CAWTRFDTGELFF. The CDR3 nucleotides read TGTGCCTGGACTAGATTCGACACCGGGGAGCTGTTTTTT.

This CDR3 reads CASSYGGPYNEQFF. DNA for the CDR3: TGTGCCAGCAGCTACGGGGGACCCTACAATGAGCAGTTCTTC. The rearrangement uses TRBV5-8 and TRBJ2-1; weak D call: TRBD2 (6 bases). Germline V gene data show CDR1 as SGHTS and CDR2 as YDEGEE. Trimming took 3 bases from V and 2 from J, leaving 9 bases between them. The CDR3 is 14 residues long.

In its sample, this clone was seen a few times. The chain links TRBV7-2 to TRBJ2-5, with 9 bases fitting TRBD2. The CDR3 is 15 amino acids. V lost 0 bases and J lost 5; bases outside the gene matches: 4. The V gene's germline CDR1 is SGHTA and CDR2 FQGNSA. Here the CDR3 reads CASSLARGGAETQYF. CDR3 coding DNA: TGTGCCAGCAGCTTAGCGCGGGGGGGCGCGGAGACCCAGTACTTC.

This clone was recorded once. The chain uses TRBV5-6 and TRBJ2-5; D possibly corresponds to TRBD2 (5 bases). Between the trimmed V and J ends, which lost 5 bases and 5 bases, there was a span of 19 bases. The CDR3 runs to 15 residues. CDR1 and CDR2 from the germline V gene are SGHDT and YYEEEE. For the CDR3, the DNA is TGTGCCAGCAGTAAAGGACGGGGTTTTGGGGAGACCCAGTACTTC. Amino acids: CASSKGRGFGETQYF.

The chain combines TRBV29-1 with TRBJ2-7; TRBD2 agrees at 7 bases. The CDR3 consists of 12 residues. CDR1 and CDR2 from the germline V gene are SQVTM and ANQGSEA. V dropped 6 bases and J dropped 2; count of bases not matched to a gene: 4. In nucleotides, the CDR3 is TGCAGCGTGTGGGCGGGGGCCTACGAGCAGTACTTC. Translating it yields CSVWAGAYEQYF.

J is TRBJ2-5 and V is TRBV19; TRBD1 matches at 9 bases. Germline CDR1 is LNHDA and CDR2 is SQIVND (reference sequence). The CDR3 extends over 14 amino acids. V dropped 9 bases and J dropped 5; count of bases not matched to a gene: 10. The CDR3 coding sequence is TGTGCCAGCAGTCCCGGGACAGGGACCGAGACCCAGTACTTC. Translating it yields CASSPGTGTETQYF. The whole variable domain, filled in from reference TRBV19 and TRBJ2-5, reads DGGITQSPKYLFRKEGQNVTLSCEQNLNHDAMYWYRQDPGQGLRLIYYSQIVNDFQKGDIAEGYSVSREKKESFPLTVTSAQKNPTAFYLCASSPGTGTETQYFGPGTRLLVL.

This clone was seen only a few times. J is TRBJ2-1 and V is TRBV6-5, with 7 bases matching TRBD2. Germline values: CDR1 MNHEY, CDR2 SVGAGI. With 4 bases clipped from V and 7 bases from J, the junction kept 13 bases outside the gene matches. The CDR3 is 16 residues long. The CDR3 nucleotides are TGTGCCAGCAGTTCCCAAGGGGCGGGAGCGAGGAATGAGCAGTTCTTC. This gives the protein CASSSQGAGARNEQFF.

This clone was picked up one time. This rearrangement joins TRBV7-2 to TRBJ1-1; 10 nucleotides agree with TRBD1. The V gene end was trimmed by 4 bases and the J gene end by 11 bases; junction bases not matched to a gene: 10. Per germline, CDR1 SGHTA and CDR2 FQGNSA. The CDR3 has 14 amino acids. CDR3 sequence: CASSSGQGLLLAFF. The CDR3 DNA follows: TGTGCCAGCAGCTCGGGACAGGGGCTTCTGCTTGCTTTCTTT.

This chain joins TRBV7-6 and TRBJ2-5; TRBD2 matches 9 bases. The germline gives CDR1 SGHVS, CDR2 FNYEAQ. Trimming took 3 bases from V and 0 from J; bases not matched to a gene: 5. There are 16 residues in the CDR3. The chain's CDR3 is CASSLTSGPYQETQYF. Written as DNA, the CDR3 is TGTGCCAGCAGCTTGACTAGCGGCCCGTACCAAGAGACCCAGTACTTC.

The CDR3 DNA follows: TGTGCCAGCAGTTACCCACGGACAGGTTTAACGTCCTACGAGCAGTACTTC. This gives the protein CASSYPRTGLTSYEQYF. V usage is TRBV6-7 and J usage is TRBJ2-7; 7 bases fit TRBD1. TRBV6-7 is an ORF, and what it does is uncertain. Trimming removed 2 bases from V and 1 base from J; junction bases left unmatched: 11. The CDR3 runs to 17 residues.